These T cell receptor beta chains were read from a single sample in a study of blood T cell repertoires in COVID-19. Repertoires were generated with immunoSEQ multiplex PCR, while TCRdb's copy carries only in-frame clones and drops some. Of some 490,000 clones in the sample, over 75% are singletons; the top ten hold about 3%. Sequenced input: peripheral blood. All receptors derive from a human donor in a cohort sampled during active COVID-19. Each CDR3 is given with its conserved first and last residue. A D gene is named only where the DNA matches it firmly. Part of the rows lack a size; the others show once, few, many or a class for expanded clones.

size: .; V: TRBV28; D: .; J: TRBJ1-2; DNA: TGTGCCAGCAGTTTCCGGACACGTAACTATGGCTACACCTTC; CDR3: CASSFRTRNYGYTF
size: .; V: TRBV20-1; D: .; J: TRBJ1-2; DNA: TGCAGTGCTAGTGGCCAGGGTTACGGCTACACCTTC; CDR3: CSASGQGYGYTF
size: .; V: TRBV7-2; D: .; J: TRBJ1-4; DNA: TGTGCCAGCAGCAGGGACACCACTGAAAAACTGTTTTTT; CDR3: CASSRDTTEKLFF
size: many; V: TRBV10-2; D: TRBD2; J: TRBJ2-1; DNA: TGCGCCAGCAGTGACCTCAGCGGGGGCTCCTACAATGAGCAGTTCTTC; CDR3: CASSDLSGGSYNEQFF
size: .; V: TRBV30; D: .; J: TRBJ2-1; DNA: TGTGCCTGGAGTGTAAGTTCAGCCTACAATGAGCAGTTCTTC; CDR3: CAWSVSSAYNEQFF
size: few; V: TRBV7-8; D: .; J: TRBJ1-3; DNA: TGTGCCAGCAGCTTAGCCCCCGGGTTTGGAAACACCATATATTTT; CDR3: CASSLAPGFGNTIYF
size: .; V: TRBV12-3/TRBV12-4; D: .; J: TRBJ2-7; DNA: TGTGCCAGCAGTCCTGGCCTAGCGGAGCAGTACTTC; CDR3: CASSPGLAEQYF
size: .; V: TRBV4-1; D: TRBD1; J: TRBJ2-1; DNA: TGCGCCAGCAGGGCGGGCGGGACAGGGACGTATGAGCAGTTCTTC; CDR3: CASRAGGTGTYEQFF
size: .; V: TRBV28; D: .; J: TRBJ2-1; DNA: TGTGCCAGCACCCCCCTTGGGGGGGCTAGCTCCTACAATGAGCAGTTCTTC; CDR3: CASTPLGGASSYNEQFF
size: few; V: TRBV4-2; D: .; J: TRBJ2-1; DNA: TGTGCCAGCAGCGAAGGAGGATACTACAATGAGCAGTTCTTC; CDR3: CASSEGGYYNEQFF
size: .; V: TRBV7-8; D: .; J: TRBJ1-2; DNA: TGTGCCAGCAGCTTAGAAGCAGGCCTCTGGGTCTATGGCTACACCTTC; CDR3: CASSLEAGLWVYGYTF
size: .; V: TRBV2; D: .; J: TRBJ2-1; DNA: TGTGCCAGCAGTGAATCTCTTAGCTCCTACAATGAGCAGTTCTTC; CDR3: CASSESLSSYNEQFF
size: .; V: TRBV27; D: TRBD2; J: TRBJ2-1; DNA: TGTGCCAGCAGTTTATATTGGCGGGAGGGGTTAGGCAATGAGCAGTTCTTC; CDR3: CASSLYWREGLGNEQFF
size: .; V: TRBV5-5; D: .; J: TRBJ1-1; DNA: TGTGCCAGCAGCCCCCAGACAGGGAACACTGAAGCTTTCTTT; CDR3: CASSPQTGNTEAFF
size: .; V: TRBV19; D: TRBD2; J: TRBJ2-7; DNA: TGTGCCAGTAGTATCGGGGGGTCGGGGCGAGAGCAGTACTTC; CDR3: CASSIGGSGREQYF
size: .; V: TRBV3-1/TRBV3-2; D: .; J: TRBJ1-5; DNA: TGTGCCAGCAGCCAAAATTCCCCGACAAATCAGCCCCAGCATTTT; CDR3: CASSQNSPTNQPQHF
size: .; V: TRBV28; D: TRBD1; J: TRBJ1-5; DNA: TGTGCCAGCAGTCCGACAGGGGGCGGACAGCCCCAGCATTTT; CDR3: CASSPTGGGQPQHF
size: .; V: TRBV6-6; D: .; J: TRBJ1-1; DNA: TGTGCCAGCGAAGTAGGAGACGCACGGAACACTGAAGCTTTCTTT; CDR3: CASEVGDARNTEAFF
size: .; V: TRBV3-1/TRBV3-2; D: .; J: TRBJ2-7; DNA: TGTGCCAGCAGCCAAGGATCGCCTAGCATCTCCTACGAGCAGTACTTC; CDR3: CASSQGSPSISYEQYF
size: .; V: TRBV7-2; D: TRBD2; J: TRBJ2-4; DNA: TGTGCCAGCAGCTTAGCGCTCGGACTAGCGGGAGCGCAGGGGGCAAACATTCAGTACTTC; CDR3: CASSLALGLAGAQGANIQYF
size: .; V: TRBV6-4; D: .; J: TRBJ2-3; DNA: TGTGCCAGCAGCCAAGAGCGGGCCAACACAGATACGCAGTATTTT; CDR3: CASSQERANTDTQYF
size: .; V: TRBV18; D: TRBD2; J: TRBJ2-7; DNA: TGTGCCAGCTCACCAAGCGGGGAAACCTACGAGCAGTACTTC; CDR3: CASSPSGETYEQYF
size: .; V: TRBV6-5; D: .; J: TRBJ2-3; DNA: TGTGCCAGCAGTTCGTCGAGGGATACGCAGTATTTT; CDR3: CASSSSRDTQYF
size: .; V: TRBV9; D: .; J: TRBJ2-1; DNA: TGTGCCAGCAGCGACCCGACAAACCGCAATGAGCAGTTCTTC; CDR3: CASSDPTNRNEQFF
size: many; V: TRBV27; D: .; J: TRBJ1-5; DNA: TGTGCCAGCAGTTTATACTTCGATCAGCCCCAGCATTTT; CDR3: CASSLYFDQPQHF
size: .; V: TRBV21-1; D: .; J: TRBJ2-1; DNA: TGTGCCATCCCGGACCCCCCGGGGGTGGATGAGCAGTTCTTC; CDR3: CAIPDPPGVDEQFF
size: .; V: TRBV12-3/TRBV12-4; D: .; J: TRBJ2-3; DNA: TGTGCCAGCAGGTCGTTCTATACGCAGTATTTT; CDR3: CASRSFYTQYF
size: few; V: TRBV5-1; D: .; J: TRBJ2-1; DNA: TGCGCCAGCAGCGAGGGGGGGTGGCAGTTCTTC; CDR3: CASSEGGWQFF
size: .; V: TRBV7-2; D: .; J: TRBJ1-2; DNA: TGTGCCAGCAGCTTTGACAGAACCTATGGCTACACCTTC; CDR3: CASSFDRTYGYTF
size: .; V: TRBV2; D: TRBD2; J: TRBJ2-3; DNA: TGTGCCAGCACCCTACGCGGACTAGCGGGAGGGTCAGATACGCAGTATTTT; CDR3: CASTLRGLAGGSDTQYF
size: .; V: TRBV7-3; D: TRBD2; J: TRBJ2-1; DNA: TGTGCCAGCAGCCTTCACCTAGCGGGAGAATACAATGAGCAGTTCTTC; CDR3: CASSLHLAGEYNEQFF
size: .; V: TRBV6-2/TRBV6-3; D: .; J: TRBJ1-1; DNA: TGTGCCAGCAGTTCTCTACCGGGGAACACTGAAGCTTTCTTT; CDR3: CASSSLPGNTEAFF
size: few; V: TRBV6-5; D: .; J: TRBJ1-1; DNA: TGTGCCAGCAGTTACCACGAGGGCACTGAAGCTTTCTTT; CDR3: CASSYHEGTEAFF
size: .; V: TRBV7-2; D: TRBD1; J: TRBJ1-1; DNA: TGTGCCAGCAGCCCTAGACAGGGGGGCTCAAGTGAAGCTTTCTTT; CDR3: CASSPRQGGSSEAFF
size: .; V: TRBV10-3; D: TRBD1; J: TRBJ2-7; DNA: TGTGCCATCAGCCGGGGACAGGGGGCCTACGAGCAGTACTTC; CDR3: CAISRGQGAYEQYF
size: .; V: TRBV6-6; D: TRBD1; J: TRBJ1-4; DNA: TGTGCCAGCAGTTATCGACAGGGAAGTGAAAAACTGTTTTTT; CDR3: CASSYRQGSEKLFF
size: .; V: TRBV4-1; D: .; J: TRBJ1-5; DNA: TGCGCCAGCAGCCAAGACGCGGGGGGTCAGCCCCAGCATTTT; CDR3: CASSQDAGGQPQHF
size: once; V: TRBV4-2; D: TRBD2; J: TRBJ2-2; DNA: TGTGCCAGCAGCCAAGGTCCTAGCGGGACGAACACCGGGGAGCTGTTTTTT; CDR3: CASSQGPSGTNTGELFF
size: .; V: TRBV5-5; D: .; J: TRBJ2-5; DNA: TGTGCCAGCAGCTTGGAAGCGGTCCAAGAGACCCAGTACTTC; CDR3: CASSLEAVQETQYF
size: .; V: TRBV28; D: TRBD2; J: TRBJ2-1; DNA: TGTGCCATCCGAAGCGGGAGCATCAATGAGCAGTTCTTC; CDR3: CAIRSGSINEQFF
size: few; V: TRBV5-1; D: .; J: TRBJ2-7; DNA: TGCGCCAGCAGCTTCGGACAGGAGCAGTACTTC; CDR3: CASSFGQEQYF
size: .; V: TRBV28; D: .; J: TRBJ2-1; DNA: TGTGCCAGCAGTTATGTAGATGAGCAGTTCTTC; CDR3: CASSYVDEQFF
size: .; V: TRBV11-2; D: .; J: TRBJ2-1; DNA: TGTGCCAGCACAGGGACAATCACCTACAATGAGCAGTTCTTC; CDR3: CASTGTITYNEQFF
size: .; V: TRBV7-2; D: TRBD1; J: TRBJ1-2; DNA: TGTGCCAGCAGCCTTACCGGGACAGGGACAGGTGGCTACACCTTC; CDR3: CASSLTGTGTGGYTF
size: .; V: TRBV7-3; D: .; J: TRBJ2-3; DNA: TGTGCCAGCAGCTCTAGTACCACAGATACGCAGTATTTT; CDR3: CASSSSTTDTQYF
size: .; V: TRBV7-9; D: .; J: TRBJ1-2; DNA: TGTGCCAGCAGCTTCGACAGGACCAACTACACCTTC; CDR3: CASSFDRTNYTF
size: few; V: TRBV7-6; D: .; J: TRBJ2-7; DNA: TGTGCCAGCAGTCTGGACACGGACTACGAGCAGTACTTC; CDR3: CASSLDTDYEQYF